The 15 T cell receptor beta chains below all came from one sample that was sequenced in a study of cytomegalovirus exposure and HLA in healthy donors. It was with 60 Vbeta and 13 Jbeta primers that the PCR ran. Sequenced by immunoSEQ multiplex PCR; TCRdb stores in-frame clones only, minus some. Of 100,000 or so clones in the sample, more than 70% were seen once. The sequencing sample was made of PBMCs. These receptors originate from a man aged 25-45 years in good health and CMV-seronegative.

This clone appeared a single time. The gene calls are TRBV28 and TRBJ2-7; no clear D gene. Germline V gives CDR1 MDHEN, CDR2 SYDVKM. The CDR3 loop spans 11 amino acids. V gave up 4 bases and J gave up 3 bases, with 4 bases separating them. CDR3 nucleotide sequence: TGTGCCAGCAGTTACAGCTACGAGCAGTACTTC. Its translation: CASSYSYEQYF. Using reference TRBV28 and TRBJ2-7 for the parts outside the CDR3, the full variable domain is DVKVTQSSRYLVKRTGEKVFLECVQDMDHENMFWYRQDPGLGLRLIYFSYDVKMKEKGDIPEGYSVSREKKERFSLILESASTNQTSMYLCASSYSYEQYFGPGTRLTVT.

This chain uses TRBV19 with TRBJ1-5; 7 positions match TRBD1. Germline V gives CDR1 LNHDA, CDR2 SQIVND (reference sequence). The CDR3 has 17 residues. With 3 bases clipped from V and 0 bases from J, the junction kept 8 bases outside the gene matches. CDR3 amino acids: CASSMRDSTYSNQPQHF. The DNA for the CDR3 is TGTGCCAGTAGTATGAGGGACAGCACTTATAGCAATCAGCCCCAGCATTTT.

This clone was counted only a few times. This rearrangement joins TRBV6-5 to TRBJ2-2; 11 bases are a match to TRBD1. The CDR3 contains 16 residues. V dropped 4 bases and J dropped 4; count of bases not matched to a gene: 5. CDR1 is MNHEY, CDR2 SVGAGI, per germline. DNA of the CDR3: TGTGCCAGCAGTTCCCCGGGACAGGGGGGCACCGGGGAGCTGTTTTTT. Translation: CASSSPGQGGTGELFF.

The CDR3 is CASSLYLAYEQYF. The CDR3 DNA follows: TGTGCCAGCAGCTTATACTTAGCCTACGAGCAGTACTTC. The chain links TRBV7-8 to TRBJ2-5; no reliable D call. The last part of the DNA fits TRBJ2-7 better; the J call may be wrong. This CDR3 is 13 amino acids long. Germline CDR1 reads SGHVS; CDR2 reads FQNEAQ.

The rearrangement links TRBV2 to TRBJ1-5; 7 bases agree with TRBD1. From germline, CDR1 is SNHLY and CDR2 FYNNEI. Losses at the gene ends were 1 base for V and 6 bases for J; bases not matched to a gene: 6. CDR3 length equals 15 residues. CDR3: CASSEVPTGTQPQHF. For the CDR3, the DNA is TGTGCCAGCAGTGAAGTTCCGACAGGGACTCAGCCCCAGCATTTT.

A few counts support this clone. The rearrangement joins TRBV6-1 to TRBJ2-2; TRBD1 matches at 10 bases. The CDR3 loop spans 14 amino acids. CDR1 and CDR2 from the germline V gene are MNHNS and SASEGT. V lost 9 bases and J lost 3; bases outside the gene matches: 4. The CDR3 bases are TGTGCCAGTGGGGGACAGGGGCACACCGGGGAGCTGTTTTTT. Translating it yields CASGGQGHTGELFF.

The J gene is TRBJ1-3, the V gene TRBV5-3, with a tentative D call TRBD1 (6 bases). TRBV5-3 qualifies as an ORF whose function is uncertain. V gave up 0 bases and J gave up 0 bases, with 7 bases separating them. The length of the CDR3 is 15 residues. This CDR3 reads CARSLGQDSGNTIYF. Written as DNA, the CDR3 is TGTGCCAGAAGCTTGGGACAGGACTCTGGAAACACCATATATTTT.

Only a few counts were recorded for this clone. V usage is TRBV5-1 and J usage is TRBJ2-5, with D unresolved. This CDR3 is 14 amino acids long. V was cut by 4 bases and J by 5 bases, with 15 bases left in between. The germline V gene has CDR1 SGHRS and CDR2 YFSETQ. The CDR3 spells CASSPLADLETQYF. The CDR3 DNA reads TGCGCCAGCAGCCCGCTGGCTGATTTGGAGACCCAGTACTTC.

J is TRBJ2-2 and V is TRBV9, with 7 bases aligning to TRBD1. Per germline, CDR1 SGDLS and CDR2 YYNGEE. V gave up 0 bases and J gave up 0 bases; unmatched junction bases: 2. This CDR3 has 16 residues. The CDR3: CASSVARGPNTGELFF. The CDR3 DNA follows: TGTGCCAGCAGCGTAGCTAGGGGGCCGAACACCGGGGAGCTGTTTTTT.

The CDR3 DNA sequence: TGTGCCAGCAGGAGGGACAGGGGGCCAGGAAACACCATATATTTT. It codes for CASRRDRGPGNTIYF. V and J are TRBV5-6 and TRBJ1-3; 12 bases are a match to TRBD1. The length of the CDR3 is 15 residues. Germline CDR1 and CDR2: SGHDT and YYEEEE. V lost 5 bases, J lost 4 bases, and 4 bases stayed unmatched.

The rearrangement links TRBV9 to TRBJ1-4; 7 bases match TRBD1. Germline values: CDR1 SGDLS, CDR2 YYNGEE. V gave up 3 bases and J gave up 8 bases; unmatched junction bases: 7. The CDR3 consists of 14 residues. The CDR3 protein is CASSEGGAMEKLFF. CDR3 DNA sequence: TGTGCCAGCAGCGAAGGGGGCGCGATGGAAAAACTGTTTTTT.

This clone has only a few counts. The gene calls are TRBV9 and TRBJ2-1, with 8 bases that match TRBD2. The germline V gene encodes CDR1 SGDLS and CDR2 YYNGEE. There are 15 residues in the CDR3. J gave up 9 bases and V 3 bases, and 11 bases lay outside the gene matches. The CDR3: CASSEGGAGTSEQFF. The CDR3, as DNA: TGTGCCAGCAGCGAGGGCGGGGCGGGGACTAGTGAGCAGTTCTTC.

This clone was seen a handful of times. The chain has TRBV18 and TRBJ2-4, with TRBD1 matching over 7 bases. CDR3 length: 14 residues. After removal of 0 bases from V and 7 bases from J, the junction contained 3 bases not matched to a gene. Germline CDR1 is KGHSH and CDR2 is LQKENI. The CDR3 sequence: CASSPPTGLNIQYF. Here the CDR3 DNA reads TGTGCCAGCTCACCACCGACAGGGTTGAACATTCAGTACTTC. The complete variable domain, with remaining parts taken from reference TRBV18 and TRBJ2-4, reads NAGVMQNPRHLVRRRGQEARLRCSPMKGHSHVYWYRQLPEEGLKFMVYLQKENIIDESGMPKERFSAEFPKEGPSILRIQQVVRGDSAAYFCASSPPTGLNIQYFGAGTRLSVL.

The gene calls are TRBV18 and TRBJ2-1, with 11 bases identical to TRBD2. The trim removed 2 bases at V and 7 bases at J, leaving 13 bases unmatched. CDR1 is KGHSH, CDR2 LQKENI, per germline. This CDR3 is built from 18 residues. The CDR3 nucleotides read TGTGCCAGCTCACCAAATTCGCAAACTAGCGGGAGTGCGAATGAGCAGTTCTTC. This codes for CASSPNSQTSGSANEQFF.

This rearrangement joins TRBV7-3 to TRBJ1-1; 7 bases line up with TRBD1. Germline trimming cut 6 bases from V and 0 bases from J; bases unmatched to any gene: 4. The germline V gene encodes CDR1 SGHTA and CDR2 FQGTGA. CDR3 length: 14 amino acids. The CDR3 is CASRSGTVNTEAFF. DNA for the CDR3: TGTGCCAGCAGGTCCGGGACAGTGAACACTGAAGCTTTCTTT.